This T cell receptor (beta chain) was documented in a study of T cells of healthy individuals. MiXCR, run by TCRdb on the 5' RACE reads, gives a single entry per CDR3 protein. This sample has approximately 50,000 distinct CDR3 sequences, with approximately 15% found just once. This clonotype was seen ten or more times. The CDR3 sequence is 15 residues long. From germline, CDR1 is SNHLY and CDR2 FYNNEI. Trimming took 6 bases from V and 6 from J; bases not matched to a gene: 9. This TCR derives from a human donor in good health. The chain employs TRBV2 and TRBJ2-7; TRBD1 matches 12 bases. The CDR3 region is CASRVGTGGHGEQYF. The DNA for the CDR3 is TGTGCCAGCAGAGTCGGGACAGGGGGCCACGGCGAGCAGTACTTC. The entire variable domain, with the rest obtained from reference TRBV2 and TRBJ2-7, is as follows: EPEVTQTPSHQVTQMGQEVILRCVPISNHLYFYWYRQILGQKVEFLVSFYNNEISEKSEIFDDQFSVERPDGSNFTLKIRSTKLEDSAMYFCASRVGTGGHGEQYFGPGTRLTVT.